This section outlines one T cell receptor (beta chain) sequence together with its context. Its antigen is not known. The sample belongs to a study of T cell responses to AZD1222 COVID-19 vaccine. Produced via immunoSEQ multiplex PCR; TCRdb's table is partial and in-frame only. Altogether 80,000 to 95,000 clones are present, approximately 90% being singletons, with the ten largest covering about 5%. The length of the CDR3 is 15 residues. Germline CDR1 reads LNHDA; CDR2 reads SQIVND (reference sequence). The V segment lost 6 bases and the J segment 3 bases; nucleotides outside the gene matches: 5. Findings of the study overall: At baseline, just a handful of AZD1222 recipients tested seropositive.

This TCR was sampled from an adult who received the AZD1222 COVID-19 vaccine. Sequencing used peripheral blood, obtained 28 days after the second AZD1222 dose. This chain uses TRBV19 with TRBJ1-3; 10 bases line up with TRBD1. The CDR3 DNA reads TGTGCCAGTAGCACCGGGACAGGGGTTGGAAACACCATATATTTT. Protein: CASSTGTGVGNTIYF.